The T cell receptor (beta chain) described here comes from a study of vaccination and CD4 T cells after COVID-19. Study-level background: Cells were stimulated with overlapping spike peptide pools from SARS-CoV-2, HCoV-NL63, HCoV-OC43 and HCoV-229E.

Treatment: approximately nine-day PBMC culture with coronavirus spike peptide pools or control peptides (ViraFEST assay). Peptide pools at 8.5 to 10 ug/ml stimulated approximately 2 million PBMCs per well with 9.5 to 10 IU/ml IL-2. Germline CDR1 reads SGHRS; CDR2 reads YFSETQ. This CDR3 is 15 amino acids long. Trimming shortened V by 4 bases and J by 5 bases, and 18 bases separated the two germline ends. In the case of this clonotype: The antigen remains undetermined.

The assay that was used to sequence DNA from cultured CD4+ T cells was the Oncomine TCR Beta short-read assay. TCRdb re-called the PCR reads through MiXCR, storing one row per CDR3 protein. The table has more than 9,000 distinct CDR3 sequences, about 31% seen once; the top ten hold about a quarter. Sample: cultured CD4+ T cells from blood. This clonotype was sampled from a human donor with COVID-19. The J gene is TRBJ2-5, the V gene TRBV5-1; possibly TRBD1 for D (8 bases). CDR3 in amino acids: CASSPTGGGAETQYF. The CDR3 nucleotides are TGCGCCAGCAGCCCCACAGGGGGGGGGGCGGAGACCCAGTACTTC.